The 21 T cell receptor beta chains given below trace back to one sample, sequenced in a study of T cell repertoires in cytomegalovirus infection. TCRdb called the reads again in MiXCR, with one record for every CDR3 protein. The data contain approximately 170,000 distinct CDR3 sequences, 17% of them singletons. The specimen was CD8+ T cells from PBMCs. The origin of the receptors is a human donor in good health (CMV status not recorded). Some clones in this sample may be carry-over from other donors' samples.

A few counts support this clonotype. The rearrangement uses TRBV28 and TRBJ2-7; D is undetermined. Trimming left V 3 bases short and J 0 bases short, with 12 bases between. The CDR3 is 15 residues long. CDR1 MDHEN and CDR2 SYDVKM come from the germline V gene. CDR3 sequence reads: CASSFWASNSYEQYF. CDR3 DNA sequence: TGTGCCAGCAGTTTTTGGGCTTCTAACTCCTACGAGCAGTACTTC. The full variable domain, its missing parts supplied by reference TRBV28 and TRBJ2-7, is DVKVTQSSRYLVKRTGEKVFLECVQDMDHENMFWYRQDPGLGLRLIYFSYDVKMKEKGDIPEGYSVSREKKERFSLILESASTNQTSMYLCASSFWASNSYEQYFGPGTRLTVT.

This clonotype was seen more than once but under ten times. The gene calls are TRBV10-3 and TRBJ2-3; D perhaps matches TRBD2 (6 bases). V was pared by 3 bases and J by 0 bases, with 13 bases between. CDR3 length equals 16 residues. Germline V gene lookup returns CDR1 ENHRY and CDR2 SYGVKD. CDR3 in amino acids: CAISEASDTSTDTQYF. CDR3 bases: TGTGCCATCAGTGAAGCTAGCGATACAAGCACAGATACGCAGTATTTT.

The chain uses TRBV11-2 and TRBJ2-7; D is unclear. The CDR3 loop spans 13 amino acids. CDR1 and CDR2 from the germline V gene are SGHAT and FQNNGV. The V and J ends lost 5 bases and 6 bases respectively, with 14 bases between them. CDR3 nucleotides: TGTGCCAGCAGCGAGGTGGGGTTTGGCGAGCAGTACTTC. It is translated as CASSEVGFGEQYF.

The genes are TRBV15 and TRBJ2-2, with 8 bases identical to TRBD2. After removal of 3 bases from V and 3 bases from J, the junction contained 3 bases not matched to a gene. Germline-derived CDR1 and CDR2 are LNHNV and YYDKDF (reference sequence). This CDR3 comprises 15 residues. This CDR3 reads CATSRERGHTGELFF. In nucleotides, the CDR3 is TGTGCCACCAGCAGGGAGCGGGGGCACACCGGGGAGCTGTTTTTT. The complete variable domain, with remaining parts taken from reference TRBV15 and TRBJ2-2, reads DAMVIQNPRYQVTQFGKPVTLSCSQTLNHNVMYWYQQKSSQAPKLLFHYYDKDFNNEADTPDNFQSRRPNTSFCFLDIRSPGLGDTAMYLCATSRERGHTGELFFGEGSRLTVL.

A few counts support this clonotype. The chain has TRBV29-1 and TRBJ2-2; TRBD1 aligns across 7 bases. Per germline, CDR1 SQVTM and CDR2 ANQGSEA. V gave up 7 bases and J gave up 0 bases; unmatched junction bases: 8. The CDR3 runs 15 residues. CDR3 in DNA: TGCAGCGGCCTGAGGACAGGCGCGAACACCGGGGAGCTGTTTTTT. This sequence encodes CSGLRTGANTGELFF.

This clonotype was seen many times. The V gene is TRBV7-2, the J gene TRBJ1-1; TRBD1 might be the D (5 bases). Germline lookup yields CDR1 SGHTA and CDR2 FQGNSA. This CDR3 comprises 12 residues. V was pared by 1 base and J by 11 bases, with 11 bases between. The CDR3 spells CASSLGTGWAFF. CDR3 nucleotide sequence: TGTGCCAGCAGCTTAGGAACAGGTTGGGCTTTCTTT.

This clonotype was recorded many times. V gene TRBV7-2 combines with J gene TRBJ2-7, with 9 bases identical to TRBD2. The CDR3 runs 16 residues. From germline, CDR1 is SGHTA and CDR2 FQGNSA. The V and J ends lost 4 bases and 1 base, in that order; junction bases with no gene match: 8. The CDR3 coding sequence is TGTGCCAGCAGCTCGCAGACTAGCGGTTGGTCCTACGAGCAGTACTTC. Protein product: CASSSQTSGWSYEQYF.

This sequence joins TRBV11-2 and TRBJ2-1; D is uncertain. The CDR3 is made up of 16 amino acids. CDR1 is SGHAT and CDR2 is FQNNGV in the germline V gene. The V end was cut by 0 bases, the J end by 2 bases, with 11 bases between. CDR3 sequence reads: CASSLEEQLTYNEQFF. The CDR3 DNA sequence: TGTGCCAGCAGCTTAGAGGAGCAGCTAACCTACAATGAGCAGTTCTTC.

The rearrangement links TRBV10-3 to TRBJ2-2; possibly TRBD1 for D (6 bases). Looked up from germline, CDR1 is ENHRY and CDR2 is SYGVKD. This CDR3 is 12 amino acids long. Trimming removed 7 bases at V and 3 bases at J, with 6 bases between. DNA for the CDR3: TGTGCCATCAAGGGGGACACCGGGGAGCTGTTTTTT. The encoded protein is CAIKGDTGELFF.

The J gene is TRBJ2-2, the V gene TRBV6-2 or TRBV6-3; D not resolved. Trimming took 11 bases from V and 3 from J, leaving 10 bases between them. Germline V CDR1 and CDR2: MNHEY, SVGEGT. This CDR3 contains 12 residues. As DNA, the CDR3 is TGTGCCGTCGACATCGACACCGGGGAGCTGTTTTTT. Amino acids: CAVDIDTGELFF.

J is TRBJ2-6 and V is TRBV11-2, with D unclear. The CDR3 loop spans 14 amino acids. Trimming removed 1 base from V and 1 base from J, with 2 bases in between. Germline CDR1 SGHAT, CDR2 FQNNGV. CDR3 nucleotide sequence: TGTGCCAGCAGCTTAGCGTCTGGGGCCAACGTCCTGACTTTC. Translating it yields CASSLASGANVLTF.

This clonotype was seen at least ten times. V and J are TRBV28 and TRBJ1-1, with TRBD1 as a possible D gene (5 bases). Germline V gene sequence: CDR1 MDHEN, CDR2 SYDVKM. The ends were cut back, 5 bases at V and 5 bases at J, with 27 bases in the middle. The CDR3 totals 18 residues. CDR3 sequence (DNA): TGTGCCAGCAGTACGTTACTTAATTCCGGGACTGTGGGTACTGAAGCTTTCTTT. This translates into CASSTLLNSGTVGTEAFF. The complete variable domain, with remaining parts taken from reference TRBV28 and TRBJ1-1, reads DVKVTQSSRYLVKRTGEKVFLECVQDMDHENMFWYRQDPGLGLRLIYFSYDVKMKEKGDIPEGYSVSREKKERFSLILESASTNQTSMYLCASSTLLNSGTVGTEAFFGQGTRLTVV.

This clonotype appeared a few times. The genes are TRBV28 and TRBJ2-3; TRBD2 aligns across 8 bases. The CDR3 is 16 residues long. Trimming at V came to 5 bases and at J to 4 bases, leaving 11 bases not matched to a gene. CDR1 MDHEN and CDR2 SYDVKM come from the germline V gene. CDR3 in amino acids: CASSGVGTSIPDTQYF. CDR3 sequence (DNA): TGTGCCAGCAGTGGTGTCGGGACTAGTATCCCAGATACGCAGTATTTT.

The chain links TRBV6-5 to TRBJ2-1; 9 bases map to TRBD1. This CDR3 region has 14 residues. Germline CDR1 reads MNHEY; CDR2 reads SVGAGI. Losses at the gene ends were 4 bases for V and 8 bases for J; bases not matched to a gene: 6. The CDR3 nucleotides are TGTGCCAGCAGTTCCGGGACAGGGCGGTATGAGCAGTTCTTC. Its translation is CASSSGTGRYEQFF.

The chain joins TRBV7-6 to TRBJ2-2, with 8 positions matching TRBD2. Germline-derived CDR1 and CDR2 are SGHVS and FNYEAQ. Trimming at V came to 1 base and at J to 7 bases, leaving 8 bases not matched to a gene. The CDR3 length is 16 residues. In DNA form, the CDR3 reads TGTGCCAGCAGCTTAGGGCGGGAGGTCCTAGTCGGGGAGCTGTTTTTT. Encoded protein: CASSLGREVLVGELFF.

The CDR3 spells CASSFVGRGLNEQFF. The CDR3 DNA sequence: TGTGCCAGCAGCTTTGTGGGAAGGGGTTTAAATGAGCAGTTCTTC. The gene calls are TRBV7-2 and TRBJ2-1, with D possibly TRBD1 on 5 matching bases. From germline, CDR1 is SGHTA and CDR2 FQGNSA. V was shortened by 3 bases and J by 7 bases, with 16 bases between the two germline ends. The CDR3 is made up of 15 amino acids.

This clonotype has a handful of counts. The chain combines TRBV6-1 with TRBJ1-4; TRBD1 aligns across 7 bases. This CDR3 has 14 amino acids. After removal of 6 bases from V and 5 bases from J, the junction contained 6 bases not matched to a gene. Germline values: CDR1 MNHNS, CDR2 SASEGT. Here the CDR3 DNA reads TGTGCCAGCAGCCGGGACAGCTTCAATGAAAAACTGTTTTTT. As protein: CASSRDSFNEKLFF.

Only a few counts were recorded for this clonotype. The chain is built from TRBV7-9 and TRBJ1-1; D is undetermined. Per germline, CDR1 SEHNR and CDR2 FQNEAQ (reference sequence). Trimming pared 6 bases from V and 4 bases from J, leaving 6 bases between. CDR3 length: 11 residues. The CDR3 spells CASRPSTEAFF. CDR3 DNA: TGTGCCAGCAGACCCTCCACTGAAGCTTTCTTT.

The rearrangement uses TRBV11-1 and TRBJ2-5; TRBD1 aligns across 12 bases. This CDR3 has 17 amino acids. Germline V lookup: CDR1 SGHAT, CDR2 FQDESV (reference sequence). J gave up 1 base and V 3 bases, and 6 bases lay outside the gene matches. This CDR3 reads CASSFAGQGASQETQYF. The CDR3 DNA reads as TGTGCCAGCAGCTTCGCGGGACAGGGGGCTTCCCAAGAGACCCAGTACTTC.

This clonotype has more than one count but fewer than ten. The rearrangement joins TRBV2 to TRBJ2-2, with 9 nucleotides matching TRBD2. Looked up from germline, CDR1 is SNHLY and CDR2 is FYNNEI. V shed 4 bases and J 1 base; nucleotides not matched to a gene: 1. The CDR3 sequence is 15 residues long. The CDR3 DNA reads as TGTGCCAGCAGTGCTAGCGGGATGAACACCGGGGAGCTGTTTTTT. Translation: CASSASGMNTGELFF.

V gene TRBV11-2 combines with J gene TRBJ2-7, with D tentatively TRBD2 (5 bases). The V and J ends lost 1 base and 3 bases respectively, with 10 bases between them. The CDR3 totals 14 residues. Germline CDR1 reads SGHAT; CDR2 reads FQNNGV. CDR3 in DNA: TGTGCCAGCAGCTTAGGAACCGGGATCTACGAGCAGTACTTC. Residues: CASSLGTGIYEQYF.